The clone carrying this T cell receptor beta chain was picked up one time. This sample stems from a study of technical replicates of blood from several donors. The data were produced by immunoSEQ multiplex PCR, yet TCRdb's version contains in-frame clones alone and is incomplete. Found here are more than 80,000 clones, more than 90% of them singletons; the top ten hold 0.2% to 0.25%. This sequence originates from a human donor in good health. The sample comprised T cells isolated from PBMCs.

In nucleotides, the CDR3 is TGTGCCAGCAGCCAAGGCGTCGGGAGCGGGGGATTCAATGAGCAGTTCTTC. Translated, it gives CASSQGVGSGGFNEQFF. The V call is TRBV4-2, the J call TRBJ2-1; 8 positions agree with TRBD2. In germline, CDR1 is LGHNA, CDR2 YNFKEQ. The CDR3 sequence is 17 residues long. With V trimmed by 1 base and J by 6 bases, 11 bases remained unmatched.